The rows below give T cell receptor beta chains drawn from one sample of a study of blood T cell repertoires in COVID-19. Sequencing was performed with immunoSEQ multiplex PCR; in TCRdb, only in-frame clones are kept and a portion is missing. Among 200,000 or so clones listed, around 85% were seen once. Sequencing used peripheral blood. These receptors all come from a man in his 70s with active or convalescent COVID-19. The CDR3 runs from the conserved cysteine through the conserved F or W. The order of the fields is J gene, clone size, D gene, V gene, CDR3 protein, CDR3 DNA. D genes are given only for firm matches. Rows give clone size only sometimes, using once, few, many, or a class for an expanded clone.

j_gene: TRBJ2-5; abundance: .; d_gene: .; v_gene: TRBV19; CDR3aa: CASSPPGGWGTQYF; CDR3nt: TGTGCCAGTAGTCCCCCGGGGGGCTGGGGGACCCAGTACTTC
j_gene: TRBJ1-3; abundance: .; d_gene: .; v_gene: TRBV19; CDR3aa: CASSRQVSVSGNTIYF; CDR3nt: TGTGCCAGTAGTCGACAGGTTTCGGTCTCTGGAAACACCATATATTTT
j_gene: TRBJ1-2; abundance: once; d_gene: .; v_gene: TRBV5-4; CDR3aa: CASIQDFYGYTF; CDR3nt: TGTGCCAGCATCCAGGATTTCTATGGCTACACCTTC
j_gene: TRBJ2-3; abundance: .; d_gene: .; v_gene: TRBV2; CDR3aa: CASRVGGLSRDTQYF; CDR3nt: TGTGCCAGCAGGGTAGGCGGCCTTTCTAGAGATACGCAGTATTTT
j_gene: TRBJ1-1; abundance: .; d_gene: .; v_gene: TRBV28; CDR3aa: CASSGQLNTEAFF; CDR3nt: TGTGCCAGCAGTGGACAGTTGAACACTGAAGCTTTCTTT
j_gene: TRBJ1-5; abundance: once; d_gene: .; v_gene: TRBV28; CDR3aa: CASSMSGGARSQPQHF; CDR3nt: TGTGCCAGCAGTATGAGTGGGGGGGCGCGTAGTCAGCCCCAGCATTTT
j_gene: TRBJ2-3; abundance: once; d_gene: .; v_gene: TRBV10-3; CDR3aa: CAISESGRFTDTQYF; CDR3nt: TGTGCCATCAGTGAGTCTGGCAGATTCACAGATACGCAGTATTTT
j_gene: TRBJ2-5; abundance: .; d_gene: .; v_gene: TRBV6-6; CDR3aa: CASSYGSLETQYF; CDR3nt: TGTGCCAGCAGTTACGGTAGCTTGGAGACCCAGTACTTC
j_gene: TRBJ1-5; abundance: .; d_gene: .; v_gene: TRBV28; CDR3aa: CASSLLGGNQPQHF; CDR3nt: TGTGCCAGCAGTTTGTTGGGAGGCAATCAGCCCCAGCATTTT
j_gene: TRBJ1-6; abundance: .; d_gene: .; v_gene: TRBV3-1/TRBV3-2; CDR3aa: CASSYRTAGNSPLHF; CDR3nt: TGTGCCAGCAGCTACAGAACCGCGGGGAATTCACCCCTCCACTTT
j_gene: TRBJ1-5; abundance: few; d_gene: TRBD1; v_gene: TRBV28; CDR3aa: CASSGDPGGRQPQHF; CDR3nt: TGTGCCAGCAGTGGCGACCCAGGGGGCAGGCAGCCCCAGCATTTT
j_gene: TRBJ2-7; abundance: .; d_gene: .; v_gene: TRBV13; CDR3aa: CASSTRRGSQTWGQYF; CDR3nt: TGTGCCAGCAGCACTCGACGGGGGTCGCAAACCTGGGGGCAGTACTTC
j_gene: TRBJ2-2; abundance: few; d_gene: TRBD1; v_gene: TRBV7-9; CDR3aa: CASTSWTGMVNSGELFF; CDR3nt: TGTGCCAGCACATCATGGACAGGGATGGTCAACAGCGGGGAGCTGTTTTTT
j_gene: TRBJ2-1; abundance: .; d_gene: TRBD1; v_gene: TRBV3-1/TRBV3-2; CDR3aa: CASSQVGQGAYNEQFF; CDR3nt: TGTGCCAGCAGCCAAGTGGGACAGGGGGCTTACAATGAGCAGTTCTTC
j_gene: TRBJ1-1; abundance: many; d_gene: TRBD1; v_gene: TRBV7-9; CDR3aa: CASSLGQEAFF; CDR3nt: TGTGCCAGCAGCTTGGGACAGGAAGCTTTCTTT
j_gene: TRBJ2-3; abundance: .; d_gene: .; v_gene: TRBV2; CDR3aa: CASNGVSGGGGTQYF; CDR3nt: TGTGCCAGCAACGGGGTTTCCGGGGGTGGAGGTACGCAGTATTTT
j_gene: TRBJ1-4; abundance: once; d_gene: .; v_gene: TRBV28; CDR3aa: CASSFFGRRDEKLFF; CDR3nt: TGTGCCAGCAGTTTCTTCGGCAGGAGGGATGAAAAACTGTTTTTT
j_gene: TRBJ2-5; abundance: .; d_gene: TRBD1; v_gene: TRBV28; CDR3aa: CASSAGTGGAQTQYF; CDR3nt: TGTGCCAGCAGTGCCGGGACAGGGGGCGCCCAGACCCAGTACTTC
j_gene: TRBJ2-7; abundance: .; d_gene: TRBD1; v_gene: TRBV5-1; CDR3aa: CASSWTGQGANEQYF; CDR3nt: TGCGCCAGCAGCTGGACGGGACAGGGGGCCAACGAGCAGTACTTC
j_gene: TRBJ2-2; abundance: .; d_gene: .; v_gene: TRBV5-6; CDR3aa: CASSETGRSTGELFF; CDR3nt: TGTGCCAGCAGCGAGACTGGTCGCAGCACCGGGGAGCTGTTTTTT
j_gene: TRBJ1-1; abundance: .; d_gene: .; v_gene: TRBV5-1; CDR3aa: CATARNMNTEAFF; CDR3nt: TGCGCCACCGCCAGAAACATGAACACTGAAGCTTTCTTT
j_gene: TRBJ2-7; abundance: .; d_gene: .; v_gene: TRBV9; CDR3aa: CASSVDQGRNEQYF; CDR3nt: TGTGCCAGCAGCGTAGACCAGGGGCGCAACGAGCAGTACTTC
j_gene: TRBJ2-3; abundance: .; d_gene: TRBD2; v_gene: TRBV6-1; CDR3aa: CASSERFLAGDTQYF; CDR3nt: TGTGCCAGCAGTGAGCGTTTCCTAGCGGGGGATACGCAGTATTTT
j_gene: TRBJ2-4; abundance: .; d_gene: TRBD1; v_gene: TRBV3-1/TRBV3-2; CDR3aa: CASSHGGQGRNIQYF; CDR3nt: TGTGCCAGCAGCCATGGGGGACAGGGACGTAACATTCAGTACTTC
j_gene: TRBJ2-1; abundance: .; d_gene: TRBD2; v_gene: TRBV4-3; CDR3aa: CASSRNTILASSNEQFF; CDR3nt: TGCGCCAGCAGCCGAAACACAATACTAGCGTCGAGCAATGAGCAGTTCTTC
j_gene: TRBJ1-5; abundance: .; d_gene: .; v_gene: TRBV12-3/TRBV12-4; CDR3aa: CASRPTENQPQHF; CDR3nt: TGTGCCAGCAGGCCGACAGAGAATCAGCCCCAGCATTTT
j_gene: TRBJ1-6; abundance: .; d_gene: .; v_gene: TRBV5-6; CDR3aa: CASSLWRANSPLHF; CDR3nt: TGTGCCAGCAGCTTGTGGCGGGCCAATTCACCCCTCCACTTT
j_gene: TRBJ1-1; abundance: .; d_gene: .; v_gene: TRBV5-5; CDR3aa: CASSPDPGSTEAFF; CDR3nt: TGTGCCAGCAGCCCAGACCCGGGGAGCACTGAAGCTTTCTTT